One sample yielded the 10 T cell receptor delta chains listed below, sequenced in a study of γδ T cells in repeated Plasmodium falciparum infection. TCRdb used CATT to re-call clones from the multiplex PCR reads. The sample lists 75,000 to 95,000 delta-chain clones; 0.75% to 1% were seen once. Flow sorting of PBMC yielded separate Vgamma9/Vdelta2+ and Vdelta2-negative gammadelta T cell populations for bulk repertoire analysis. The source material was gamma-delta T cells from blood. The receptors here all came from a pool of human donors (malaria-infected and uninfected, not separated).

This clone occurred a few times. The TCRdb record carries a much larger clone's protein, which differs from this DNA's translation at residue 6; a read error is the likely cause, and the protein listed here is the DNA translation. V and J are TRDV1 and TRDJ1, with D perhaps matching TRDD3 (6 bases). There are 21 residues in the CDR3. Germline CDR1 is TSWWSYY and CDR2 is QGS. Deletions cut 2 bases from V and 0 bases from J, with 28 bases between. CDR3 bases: TGTGCTCTTGGGGAAGAAGGCCGACCATGGACTAAATGGGGGTACACCGATAAACTCATCTTT. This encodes CALGEEGRPWTKWGYTDKLIF.

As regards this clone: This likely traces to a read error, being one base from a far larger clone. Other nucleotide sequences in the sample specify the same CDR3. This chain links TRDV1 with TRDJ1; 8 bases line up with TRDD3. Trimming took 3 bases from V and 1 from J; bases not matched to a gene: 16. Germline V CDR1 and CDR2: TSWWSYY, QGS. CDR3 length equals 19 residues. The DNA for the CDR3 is TGTGCTCTTGGGGACGCCTACGAGTACTGGGGGCCGCTCACCGATAAACTCATCTTT. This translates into CALGDAYEYWGPLTDKLIF.

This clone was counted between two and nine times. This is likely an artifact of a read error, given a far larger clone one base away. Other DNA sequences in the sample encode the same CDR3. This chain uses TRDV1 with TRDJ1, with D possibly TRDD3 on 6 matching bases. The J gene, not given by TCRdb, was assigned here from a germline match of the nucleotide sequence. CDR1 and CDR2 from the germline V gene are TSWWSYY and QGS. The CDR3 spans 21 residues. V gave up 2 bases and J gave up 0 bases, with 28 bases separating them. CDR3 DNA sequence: TGTGCTCTTGGGGAAAAAGGCCGACCGTGGACTAAATGGGGGTACACCGATAAACTCATCTTT. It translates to CALGEKGRPWTKWGYTDKLIF.

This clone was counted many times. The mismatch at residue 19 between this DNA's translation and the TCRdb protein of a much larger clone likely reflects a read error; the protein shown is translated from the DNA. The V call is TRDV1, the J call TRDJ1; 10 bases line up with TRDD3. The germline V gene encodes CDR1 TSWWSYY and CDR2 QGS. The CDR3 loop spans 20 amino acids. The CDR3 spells CALGVKYWGIPPPGPDKLTF. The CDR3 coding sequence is TGTGCTCTTGGGGTCAAGTACTGGGGGATCCCTCCTCCTGGCCCCGATAAACTCACCTTT.

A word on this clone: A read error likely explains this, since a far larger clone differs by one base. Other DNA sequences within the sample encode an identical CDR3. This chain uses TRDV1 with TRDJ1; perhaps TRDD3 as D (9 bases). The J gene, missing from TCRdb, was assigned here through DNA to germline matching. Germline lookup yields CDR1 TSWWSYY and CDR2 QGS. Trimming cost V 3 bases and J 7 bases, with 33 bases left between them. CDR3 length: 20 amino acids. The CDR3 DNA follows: TGTGCTCTTGGGGAGCCTAACGACTTCCTACAACCTGGGGGATCCCTTAAACTCATCTTT. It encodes CALGEPNDFLQPGGSLKLIF.

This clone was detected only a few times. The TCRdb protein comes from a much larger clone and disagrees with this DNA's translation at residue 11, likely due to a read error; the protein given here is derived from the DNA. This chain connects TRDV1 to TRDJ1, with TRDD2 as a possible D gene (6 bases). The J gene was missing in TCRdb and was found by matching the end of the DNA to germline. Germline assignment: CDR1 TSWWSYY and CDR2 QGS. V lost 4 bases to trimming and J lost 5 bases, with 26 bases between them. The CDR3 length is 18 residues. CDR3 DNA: TGTGCTCTTGGGGGCACCTTCCCCACTTGGATCCTAGTGGATAAACTCATCTTT. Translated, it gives CALGGTFPTWILVDKLIF.

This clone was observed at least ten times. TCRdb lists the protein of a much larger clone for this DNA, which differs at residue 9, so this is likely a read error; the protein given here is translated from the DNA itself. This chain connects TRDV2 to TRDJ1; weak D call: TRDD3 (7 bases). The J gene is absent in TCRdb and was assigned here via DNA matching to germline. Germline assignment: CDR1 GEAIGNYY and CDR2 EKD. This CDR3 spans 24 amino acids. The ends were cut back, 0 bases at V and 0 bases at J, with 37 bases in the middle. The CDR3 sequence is CACDTGLAGPTIAGGPRNTDKLIF. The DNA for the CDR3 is TGTGCCTGTGACACCGGATTGGCGGGTCCTACTATAGCTGGGGGCCCTCGGAACACCGATAAACTCATCTTT.

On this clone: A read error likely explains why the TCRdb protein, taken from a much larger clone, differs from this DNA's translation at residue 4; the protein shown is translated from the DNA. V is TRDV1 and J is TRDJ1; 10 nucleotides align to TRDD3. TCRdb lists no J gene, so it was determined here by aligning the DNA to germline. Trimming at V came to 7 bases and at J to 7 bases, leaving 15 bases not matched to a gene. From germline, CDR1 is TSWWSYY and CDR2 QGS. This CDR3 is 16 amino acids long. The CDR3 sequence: CALAFGPLGDISKLIF. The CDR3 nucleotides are TGTGCTCTTGCGTTCGGCCCCCTGGGGGATATCTCTAAACTCATCTTT.

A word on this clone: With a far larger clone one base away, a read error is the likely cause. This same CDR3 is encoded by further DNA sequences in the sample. CDR3 nucleotide sequence: TGCGCTCTTGGGGGCCCTTTTTGGGCTTTGACAGCACAACTCTTCTTT. Its protein is CALGGPFWALTAQLFF. This rearrangement joins TRDV1 to TRDJ2; weak D call: TRDD3 (6 bases). TCRdb lists no J gene, so it was determined here by aligning the DNA to germline. CDR1 and CDR2 from the germline V gene are TSWWSYY and QGS. The CDR3 runs to 16 residues.

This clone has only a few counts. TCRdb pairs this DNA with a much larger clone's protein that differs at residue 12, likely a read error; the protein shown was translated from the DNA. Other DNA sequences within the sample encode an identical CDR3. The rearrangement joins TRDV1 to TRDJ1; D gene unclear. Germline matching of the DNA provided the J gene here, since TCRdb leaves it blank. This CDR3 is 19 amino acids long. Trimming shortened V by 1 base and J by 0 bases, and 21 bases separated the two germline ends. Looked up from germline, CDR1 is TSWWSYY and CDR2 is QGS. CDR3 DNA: TGTGCTCTTGGGGAACCGTCCCGCCCGTATTCACGGTACACCGATAAACTCATCTTT. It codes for CALGEPSRPYSRYTDKLIF.